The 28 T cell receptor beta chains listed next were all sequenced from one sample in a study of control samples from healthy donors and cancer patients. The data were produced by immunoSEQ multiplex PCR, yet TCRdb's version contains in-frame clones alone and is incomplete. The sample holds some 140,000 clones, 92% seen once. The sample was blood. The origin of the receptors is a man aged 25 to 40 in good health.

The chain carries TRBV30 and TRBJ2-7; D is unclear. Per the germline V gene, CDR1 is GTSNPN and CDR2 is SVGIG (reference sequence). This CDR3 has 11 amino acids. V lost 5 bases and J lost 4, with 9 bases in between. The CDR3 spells CAWPHTYEQYF. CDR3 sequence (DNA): TGTGCCTGGCCTCATACTTACGAGCAGTACTTC.

This CDR3 reads CASSGRDSSYEQYF. The CDR3 nucleotides are TGTGCCAGCAGCGGAAGGGATTCCTCCTACGAGCAGTACTTC. V is TRBV11-3 and J is TRBJ2-7, with D uncertain. Trimming left V 5 bases short and J 0 bases short, with 11 bases between. Germline loops: CDR1 SGHNT, CDR2 YENEEA. The CDR3 totals 14 residues.

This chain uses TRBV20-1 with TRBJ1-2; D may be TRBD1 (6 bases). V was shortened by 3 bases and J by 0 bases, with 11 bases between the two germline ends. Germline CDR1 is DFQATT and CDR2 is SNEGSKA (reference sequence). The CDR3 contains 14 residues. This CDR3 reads CSASTQGSNYGYTF. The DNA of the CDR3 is TGCAGTGCTAGTACACAGGGATCTAACTATGGCTACACCTTC.

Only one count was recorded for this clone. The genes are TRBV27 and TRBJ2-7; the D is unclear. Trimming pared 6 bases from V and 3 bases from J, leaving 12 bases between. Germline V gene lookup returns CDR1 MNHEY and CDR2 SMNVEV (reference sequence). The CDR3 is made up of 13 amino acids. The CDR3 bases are TGTGCCAGCAGACAGACCCCCGACTACGAGCAGTACTTC. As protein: CASRQTPDYEQYF.

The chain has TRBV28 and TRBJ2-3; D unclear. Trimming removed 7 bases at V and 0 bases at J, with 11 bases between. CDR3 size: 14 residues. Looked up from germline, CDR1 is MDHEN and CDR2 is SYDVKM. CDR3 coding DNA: TGTGCCAGCAAAATGGCATCCAGCACAGATACGCAGTATTTT. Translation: CASKMASSTDTQYF. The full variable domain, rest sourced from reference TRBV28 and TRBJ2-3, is DVKVTQSSRYLVKRTGEKVFLECVQDMDHENMFWYRQDPGLGLRLIYFSYDVKMKEKGDIPEGYSVSREKKERFSLILESASTNQTSMYLCASKMASSTDTQYFGPGTRLTVL.

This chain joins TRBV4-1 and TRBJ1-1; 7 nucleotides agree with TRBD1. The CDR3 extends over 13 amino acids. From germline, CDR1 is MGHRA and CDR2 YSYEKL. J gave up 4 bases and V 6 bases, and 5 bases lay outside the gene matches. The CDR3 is CASRDRLTTEAFF. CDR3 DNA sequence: TGCGCCAGCAGGGACAGGTTGACCACTGAAGCTTTCTTT.

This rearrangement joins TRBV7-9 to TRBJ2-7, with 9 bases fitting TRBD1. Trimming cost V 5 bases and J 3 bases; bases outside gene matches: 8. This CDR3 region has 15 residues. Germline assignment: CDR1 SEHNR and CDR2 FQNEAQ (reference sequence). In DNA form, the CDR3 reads TGTGCCAGCAGCCAAGCCACAGGGGGCTTCTACGAGCAGTACTTC. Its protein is CASSQATGGFYEQYF. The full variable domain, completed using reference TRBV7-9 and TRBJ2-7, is DTGVSQNPRHKITKRGQNVTFRCDPISEHNRLYWYRQTLGQGPEFLTYFQNEAQLEKSRLLSDRFSAERPKGSFSTLEIQRTEQGDSAMYLCASSQATGGFYEQYFGPGTRLTVT.

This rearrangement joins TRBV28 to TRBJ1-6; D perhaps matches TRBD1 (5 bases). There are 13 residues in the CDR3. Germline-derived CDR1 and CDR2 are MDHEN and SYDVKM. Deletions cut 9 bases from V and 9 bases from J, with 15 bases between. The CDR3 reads CASLWGVGSPLHF. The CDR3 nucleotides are TGTGCCAGTTTGTGGGGGGTAGGTTCACCCCTCCACTTT.

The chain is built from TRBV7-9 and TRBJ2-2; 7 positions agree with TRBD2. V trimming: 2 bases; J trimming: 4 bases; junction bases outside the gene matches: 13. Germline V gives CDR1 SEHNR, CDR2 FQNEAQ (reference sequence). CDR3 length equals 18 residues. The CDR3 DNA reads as TGTGCCAGCAGCTTAAACCTGTGGGGCGGGAGTGGCACCGGGGAGCTGTTTTTT. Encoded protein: CASSLNLWGGSGTGELFF. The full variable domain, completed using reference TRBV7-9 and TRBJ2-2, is DTGVSQNPRHKITKRGQNVTFRCDPISEHNRLYWYRQTLGQGPEFLTYFQNEAQLEKSRLLSDRFSAERPKGSFSTLEIQRTEQGDSAMYLCASSLNLWGGSGTGELFFGEGSRLTVL.

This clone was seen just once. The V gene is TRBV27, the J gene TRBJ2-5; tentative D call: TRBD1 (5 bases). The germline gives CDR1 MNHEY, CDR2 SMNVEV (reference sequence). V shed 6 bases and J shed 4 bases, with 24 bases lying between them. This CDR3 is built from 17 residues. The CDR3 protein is CASRPRAPAPMGETQYF. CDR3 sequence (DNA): TGTGCCAGCAGACCCAGGGCACCGGCCCCGATGGGAGAGACCCAGTACTTC.

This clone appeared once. CDR3 amino acids: CASSPAGTPSTDTQYF. Written as DNA, the CDR3 is TGTGCCAGCTCACCAGCCGGGACCCCTAGCACAGATACGCAGTATTTT. The chain carries TRBV18 and TRBJ2-3, with D tentatively TRBD1 or TRBD2 (5 bases each). The V gene's germline CDR1 is KGHSH and CDR2 LQKENI. Trimming removed 2 bases from V and 0 bases from J, with 12 bases in between. There are 16 residues in the CDR3.

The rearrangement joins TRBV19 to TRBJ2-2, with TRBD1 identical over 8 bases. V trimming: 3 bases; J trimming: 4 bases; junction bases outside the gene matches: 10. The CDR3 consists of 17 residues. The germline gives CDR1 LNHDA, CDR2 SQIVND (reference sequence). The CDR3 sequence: CASSIRQGKTGTGELFF. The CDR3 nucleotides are TGTGCCAGTAGTATCAGACAGGGGAAAACGGGCACCGGGGAGCTGTTTTTT.

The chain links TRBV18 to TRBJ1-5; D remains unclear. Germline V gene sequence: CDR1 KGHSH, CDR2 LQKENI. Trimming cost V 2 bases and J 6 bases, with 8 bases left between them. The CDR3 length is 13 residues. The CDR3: CASSPGEGQPQHF. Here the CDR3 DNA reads TGTGCCAGCTCACCAGGGGAGGGTCAGCCCCAGCATTTT.

DNA for the CDR3: TGTGCCAGCAGCTTAGCGGGAGGGATTCTCACAGATACGCAGTATTTT. Its translation is CASSLAGGILTDTQYF. The rearrangement uses TRBV11-2 and TRBJ2-3; TRBD2 aligns across 8 bases. The CDR3 covers 16 residues. V lost 1 base, J lost 2 bases, and 5 bases stayed unmatched. Germline V gene data show CDR1 as SGHAT and CDR2 as FQNNGV.

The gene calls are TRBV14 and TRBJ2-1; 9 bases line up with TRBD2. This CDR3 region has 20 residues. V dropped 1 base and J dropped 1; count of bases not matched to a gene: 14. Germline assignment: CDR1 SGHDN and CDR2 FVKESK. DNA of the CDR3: TGTGCCAGCAGCCAAGGGACTAGCGCGAGTCACTGGCTATCCTACAATGAGCAGTTCTTC. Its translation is CASSQGTSASHWLSYNEQFF.

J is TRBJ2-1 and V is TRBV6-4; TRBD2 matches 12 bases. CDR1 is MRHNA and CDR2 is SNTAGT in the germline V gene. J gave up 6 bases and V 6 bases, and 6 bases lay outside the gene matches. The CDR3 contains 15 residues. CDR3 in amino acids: CASSELAGGRNEQFF. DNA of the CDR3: TGTGCCAGCAGCGAACTAGCGGGAGGACGCAATGAGCAGTTCTTC.

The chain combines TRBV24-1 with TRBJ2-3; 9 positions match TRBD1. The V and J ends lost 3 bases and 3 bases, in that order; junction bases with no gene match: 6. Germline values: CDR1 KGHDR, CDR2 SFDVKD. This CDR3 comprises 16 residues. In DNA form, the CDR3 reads TGTGCCACCAGTGATCCCGAGGGACAGGGTACAGATACGCAGTATTTT. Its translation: CATSDPEGQGTDTQYF.

Written as DNA, the CDR3 is TGTGCCAGCAGTTCCAACGACCTGACTAGTCCCCACACCGGGGAGCTGTTTTTT. This codes for CASSSNDLTSPHTGELFF. The chain joins TRBV28 to TRBJ2-2; possibly TRBD2 for D (6 bases). The V gene lost 4 bases and the J gene lost 3 bases, with 21 bases spanning the gap. This CDR3 comprises 18 residues. The germline gives CDR1 MDHEN, CDR2 SYDVKM.

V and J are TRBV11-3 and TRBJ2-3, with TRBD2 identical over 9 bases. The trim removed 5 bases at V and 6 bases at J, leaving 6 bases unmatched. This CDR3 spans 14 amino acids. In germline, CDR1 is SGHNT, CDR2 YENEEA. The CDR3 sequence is CASSAGGPKDTQYF. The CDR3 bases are TGTGCCAGCAGCGCGGGAGGGCCAAAGGATACGCAGTATTTT.

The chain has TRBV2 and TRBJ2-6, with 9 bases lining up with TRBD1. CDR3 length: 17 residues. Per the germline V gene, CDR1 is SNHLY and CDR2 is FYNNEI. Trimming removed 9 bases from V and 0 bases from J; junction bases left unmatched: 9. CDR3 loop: CASTGTGIGSGANVLTF. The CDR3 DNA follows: TGTGCCAGTACCGGGACAGGGATTGGCTCTGGGGCCAACGTCCTGACTTTC.

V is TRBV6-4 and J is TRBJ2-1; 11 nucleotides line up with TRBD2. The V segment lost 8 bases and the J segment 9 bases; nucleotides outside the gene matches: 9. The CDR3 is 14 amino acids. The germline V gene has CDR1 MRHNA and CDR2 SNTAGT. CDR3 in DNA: TGTGCCAGCGCGACTAGCGGGGACCTTGGTGAGCAGTTCTTC. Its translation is CASATSGDLGEQFF.

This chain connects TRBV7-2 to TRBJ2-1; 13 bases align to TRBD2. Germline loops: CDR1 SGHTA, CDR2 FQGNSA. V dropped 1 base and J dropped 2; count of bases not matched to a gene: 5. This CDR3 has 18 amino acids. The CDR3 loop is CASSLGKGLAGAYNEQFF. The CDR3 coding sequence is TGTGCCAGCAGCTTAGGGAAAGGACTAGCGGGAGCCTACAATGAGCAGTTCTTC.

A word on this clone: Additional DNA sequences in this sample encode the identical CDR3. The CDR3 DNA sequence: TGTGCCAACAGCTTGGCGGCATACTATGGCTACACCTTC. This codes for CANSLAAYYGYTF. The rearrangement uses TRBV28 and TRBJ1-2, with unresolved D. Trimming removed 10 bases at V and 3 bases at J, with 15 bases between. The CDR3 extends over 13 amino acids. Germline V lookup: CDR1 MDHEN, CDR2 SYDVKM.

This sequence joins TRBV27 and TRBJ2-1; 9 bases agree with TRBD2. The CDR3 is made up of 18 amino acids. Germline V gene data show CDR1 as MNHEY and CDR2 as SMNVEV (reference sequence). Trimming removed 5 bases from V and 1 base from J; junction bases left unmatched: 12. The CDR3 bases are TGTGCCAGCAGTCATCCTTCTTGGCGGGAGGGATCCTACAATGAGCAGTTCTTC. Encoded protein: CASSHPSWREGSYNEQFF.

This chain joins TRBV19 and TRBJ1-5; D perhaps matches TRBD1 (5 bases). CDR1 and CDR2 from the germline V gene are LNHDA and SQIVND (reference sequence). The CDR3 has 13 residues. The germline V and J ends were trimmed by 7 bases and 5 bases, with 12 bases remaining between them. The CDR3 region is CASTGYSYQPQHF. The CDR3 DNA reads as TGTGCCAGTACAGGGTATTCGTATCAGCCCCAGCATTTT.

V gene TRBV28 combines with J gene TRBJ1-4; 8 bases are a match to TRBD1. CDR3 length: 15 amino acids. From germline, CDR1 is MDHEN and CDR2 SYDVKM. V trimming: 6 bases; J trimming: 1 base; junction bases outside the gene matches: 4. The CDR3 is CASRTGEQTNEKLFF. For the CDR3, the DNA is TGTGCCAGCAGGACAGGGGAGCAAACTAATGAAAAACTGTTTTTT.

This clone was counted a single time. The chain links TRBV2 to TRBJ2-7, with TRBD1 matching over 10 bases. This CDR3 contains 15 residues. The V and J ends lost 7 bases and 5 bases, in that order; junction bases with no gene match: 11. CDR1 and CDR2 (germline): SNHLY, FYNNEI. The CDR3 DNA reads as TGTGCCAGCAAATTTAGGGGACAGGGGACCCACGAGCAGTACTTC. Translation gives CASKFRGQGTHEQYF.

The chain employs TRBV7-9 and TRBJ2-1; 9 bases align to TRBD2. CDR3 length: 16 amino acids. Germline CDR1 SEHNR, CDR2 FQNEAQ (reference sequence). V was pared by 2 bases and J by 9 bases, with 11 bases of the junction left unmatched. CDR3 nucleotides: TGTGCCAGCAGCTTATCTCCGGGACTAGCATTACCTGAGCAGTTCTTC. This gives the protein CASSLSPGLALPEQFF.